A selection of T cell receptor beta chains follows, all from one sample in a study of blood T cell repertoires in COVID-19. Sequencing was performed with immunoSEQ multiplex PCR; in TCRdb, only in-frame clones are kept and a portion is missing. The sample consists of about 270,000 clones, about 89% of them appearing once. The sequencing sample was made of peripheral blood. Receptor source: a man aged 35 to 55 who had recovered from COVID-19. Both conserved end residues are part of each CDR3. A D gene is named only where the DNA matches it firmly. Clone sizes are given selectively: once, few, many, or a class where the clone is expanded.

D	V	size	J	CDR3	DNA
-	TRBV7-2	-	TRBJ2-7	CASSLGPQGSPSEQYF	TGTGCCAGCAGCTTAGGACCACAGGGCTCCCCTTCCGAGCAGTACTTC
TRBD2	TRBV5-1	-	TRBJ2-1	CASSQRTSGSYNEQFF	TGCGCCAGCAGCCAAAGGACTAGCGGGAGCTACAATGAGCAGTTCTTC
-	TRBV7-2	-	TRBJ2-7	CASSLVNRGGYEQYF	TGTGCCAGCAGCTTAGTTAACAGGGGGGGCTACGAGCAGTACTTC
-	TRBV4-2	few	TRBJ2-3	CASSLGSREQTDTQYF	TGTGCCAGCAGTCTGGGGAGTCGGGAGCAAACAGATACGCAGTATTTT
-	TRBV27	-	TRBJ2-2	CASSLWRANTGELFF	TGTGCCAGCAGTTTATGGCGGGCCAACACCGGGGAGCTGTTTTTT
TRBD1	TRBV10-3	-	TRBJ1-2	CAISEGGTGYGYTF	TGTGCCATCAGTGAGGGGGGGACAGGCTATGGCTACACCTTC
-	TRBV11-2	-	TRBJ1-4	CASSLGRNNEKLFF	TGTGCCAGCAGCTTGGGCAGGAATAATGAAAAACTGTTTTTT
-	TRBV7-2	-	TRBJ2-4	CASSSGTLKTIQYF	TGTGCCAGCAGCTCCGGGACACTGAAAACCATTCAGTACTTC
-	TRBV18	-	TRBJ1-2	CASSPSPGLEGYTF	TGTGCCAGCTCACCATCTCCGGGTCTGGAGGGCTACACCTTC
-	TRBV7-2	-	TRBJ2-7	CASSLDRASYEQYF	TGTGCCAGCAGCTTAGACAGGGCCTCCTACGAGCAGTACTTC
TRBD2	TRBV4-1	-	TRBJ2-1	CASSQATGTSGYNEQFF	TGCGCCAGCAGCCAAGCCACCGGGACTAGCGGCTACAATGAGCAGTTCTTC
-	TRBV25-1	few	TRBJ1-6	CASHRGAANSPLHF	TGTGCCAGCCATCGCGGGGCAGCCAATTCACCCCTCCACTTT
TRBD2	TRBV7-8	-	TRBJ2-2	CASSRGGSNTGELFF	TGTGCCAGCAGCCGCGGGGGTAGTAACACCGGGGAGCTGTTTTTT
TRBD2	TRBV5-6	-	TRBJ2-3	CASSLASGVSDTQYF	TGTGCCAGCAGCTTGGCTAGCGGGGTGTCAGATACGCAGTATTTT
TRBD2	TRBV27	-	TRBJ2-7	CASSPLGLAGSYEQYF	TGTGCCAGCAGTCCCCTAGGACTAGCGGGATCTTACGAGCAGTACTTC
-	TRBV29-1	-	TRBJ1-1	CSVSRRVGSNTEAFF	TGCAGCGTCAGCAGGAGGGTTGGTTCGAACACTGAAGCTTTCTTT
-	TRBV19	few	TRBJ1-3	CASSKTAISGNTIYF	TGTGCCAGTAGTAAGACAGCAATCTCTGGAAACACCATATATTTT
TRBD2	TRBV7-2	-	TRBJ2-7	CASSLAQGTTSYEQYF	TGTGCCAGCAGCTTAGCGCAAGGGACTACCTCCTACGAGCAGTACTTC
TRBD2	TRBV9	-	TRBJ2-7	CASSTTGLADEQYF	TGTGCCAGCAGCACCACGGGACTAGCGGACGAGCAGTACTTC
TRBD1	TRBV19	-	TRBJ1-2	CASSIGGQGRYGYTF	TGTGCCAGTAGTATAGGAGGACAGGGACGGTATGGCTACACCTTC
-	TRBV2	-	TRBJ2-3	CATEQGFESDTQYF	TGTGCCACAGAACAGGGTTTCGAATCAGATACGCAGTATTTT
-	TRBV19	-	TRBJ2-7	CASSPKGHGYEQYF	TGTGCCAGTAGTCCCAAGGGACATGGCTACGAGCAGTACTTC
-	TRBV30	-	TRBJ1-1	CASLPAGTEAFF	TGTGCCTCTTTACCCGCAGGTACTGAAGCTTTCTTT
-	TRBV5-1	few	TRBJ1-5	CASSLDGNQPQHF	TGCGCCAGCAGCTTGGACGGTAATCAGCCCCAGCATTTT
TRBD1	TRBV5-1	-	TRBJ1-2	CASSLAGGAGYTF	TGCGCCAGCAGCTTGGCAGGGGGCGCGGGCTACACCTTC
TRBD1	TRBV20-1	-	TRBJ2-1	CSASGQGAVHEQFF	TGCAGTGCTAGTGGTCAGGGGGCAGTCCATGAGCAGTTCTTC
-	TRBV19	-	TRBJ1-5	CASSMFDESNQPQHF	TGTGCCAGTAGTATGTTCGATGAGAGCAATCAGCCCCAGCATTTT
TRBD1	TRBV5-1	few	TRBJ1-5	CASRWTGDSNQPQHF	TGCGCCAGCAGATGGACAGGGGATAGCAATCAGCCCCAGCATTTT
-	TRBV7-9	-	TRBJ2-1	CASSLGSGRPDEQFF	TGTGCCAGCAGCTTAGGGTCAGGGCGTCCAGATGAGCAGTTCTTC
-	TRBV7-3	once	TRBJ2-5	CASSLRERETQYF	TGTGCCAGCAGCTTACGGGAGAGGGAGACCCAGTACTTC
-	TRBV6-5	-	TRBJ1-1	CASRRGPEAFF	TGTGCCAGCAGGCGGGGCCCTGAAGCTTTCTTT
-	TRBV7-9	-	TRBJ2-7	CASSVGSYEQYF	TGTGCCAGCAGCGTGGGGAGCTACGAGCAGTACTTC
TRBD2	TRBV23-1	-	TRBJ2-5	CASIGASGSPYKETQYF	TGCGCCAGCATAGGGGCTAGCGGGAGCCCATATAAAGAGACCCAGTACTTC
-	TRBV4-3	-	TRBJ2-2	CASSQELAASGELFF	TGCGCCAGCAGCCAAGAATTAGCGGCGTCCGGGGAGCTGTTTTTT
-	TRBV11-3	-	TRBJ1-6	CASSPGGAENSPLHF	TGTGCCAGCAGCCCTGGGGGGGCTGAAAATTCACCCCTCCACTTT
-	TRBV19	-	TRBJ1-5	CASSMGGNSNQPQHF	TGTGCCAGTAGTATGGGGGGGAACAGCAATCAGCCCCAGCATTTT
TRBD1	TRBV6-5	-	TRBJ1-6	CASSPTGTGNSPLHF	TGTGCCAGCAGCCCCACGGGGACAGGGAATTCACCCCTCCACTTT
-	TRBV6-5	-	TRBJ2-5	CASTPGGLETQYF	TGTGCCAGCACACCAGGGGGGCTGGAGACCCAGTACTTC
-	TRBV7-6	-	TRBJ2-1	CASSRGAGGSYNEQFF	TGTGCCAGCAGCCGGGGCGCAGGGGGGTCCTACAATGAGCAGTTCTTC
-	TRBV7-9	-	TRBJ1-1	CASSLAQGNTEAFF	TGTGCCAGCAGCTTAGCGCAGGGGAACACTGAAGCTTTCTTT
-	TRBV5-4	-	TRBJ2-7	CASSLPGGEQYF	TGTGCCAGCAGCTTGCCCGGGGGTGAGCAGTACTTC
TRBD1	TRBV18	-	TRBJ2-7	CASSPLGQDYEQYF	TGTGCCAGCTCACCCTTGGGACAGGACTACGAGCAGTACTTC
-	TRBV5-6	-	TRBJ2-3	CASSGADGTTDTQYF	TGTGCCAGCAGCGGAGCGGACGGAACCACAGATACGCAGTATTTT
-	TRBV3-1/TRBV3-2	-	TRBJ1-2	CASSQGGQTYYGYTF	TGTGCCAGCAGCCAAGGTGGACAGACCTACTATGGCTACACCTTC
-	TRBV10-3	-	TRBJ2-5	CAISESTLETQYF	TGTGCCATCAGTGAGTCCACTTTGGAGACCCAGTACTTC
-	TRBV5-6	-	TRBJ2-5	CASSLAGYQETQYF	TGTGCCAGCAGCTTGGCGGGGTACCAAGAGACCCAGTACTTC
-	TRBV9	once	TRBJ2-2	CASSATGIGELFF	TGTGCCAGCAGCGCGACGGGGATCGGGGAGCTGTTTTTT
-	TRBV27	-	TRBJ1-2	CASSFHGGDGYTF	TGTGCCAGCAGTTTCCACGGAGGGGATGGCTACACCTTC
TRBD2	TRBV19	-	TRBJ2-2	CASSVTSGGVGTGELFF	TGTGCCAGTAGTGTGACTAGCGGGGGCGTTGGAACCGGGGAGCTGTTTTTT
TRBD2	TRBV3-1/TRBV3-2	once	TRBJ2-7	CASSPRRTSGASYEQYF	TGTGCCAGCAGCCCGAGAAGGACTAGCGGGGCTTCCTACGAGCAGTACTTC
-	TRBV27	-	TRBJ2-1	CASFKTVNEQFF	TGTGCCAGCTTTAAAACGGTCAATGAGCAGTTCTTC
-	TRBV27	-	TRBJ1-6	CASSSRGPFYNSPLHF	TGTGCCAGCAGTTCTAGGGGCCCCTTTTATAATTCACCCCTCCACTTT
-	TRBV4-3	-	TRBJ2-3	CASSQVRTISTDTQYF	TGCGCCAGCAGCCAAGTTAGGACAATAAGTACAGATACGCAGTATTTT
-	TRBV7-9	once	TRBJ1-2	CASSLDQGRSGGYTF	TGTGCCAGCAGCTTAGATCAGGGGCGCTCGGGGGGCTACACCTTC
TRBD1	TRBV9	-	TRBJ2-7	CASSVDRGNFHEQYF	TGTGCCAGCAGCGTAGACAGGGGCAATTTCCACGAGCAGTACTTC